Sequencing of this T cell receptor beta chain was carried out in a study of blood T cell repertoires in COVID-19. Per the authors' pipeline: From reference gene primer amplification, estimates of nucleated cell counts were derived. TCRdb's table, derived via immunoSEQ multiplex PCR, lists solely in-frame clones and lacks some. Clonal size and the V and J genes are those of that table, whereas D and trimming came from the DNA. The sample includes approximately 300,000 clones, roughly 90% seen only once; the top ten take under 6.5%. V lost 0 bases, J lost 2 bases, and 11 bases lay in between. The CDR3 has 15 residues. Germline CDR1 is MGHRA and CDR2 is YSYEKL.

This chain joins TRBV4-1 and TRBJ2-7; a possible D gene is TRBD1 (6 bases). The TCR originated in a man aged 18 to 29 who had recovered from COVID-19. The sequenced sample was peripheral blood. CDR3 protein: CASSQEQGRPYEQYF. CDR3 DNA: TGCGCCAGCAGCCAAGAACAGGGCCGGCCCTACGAGCAGTACTTC.